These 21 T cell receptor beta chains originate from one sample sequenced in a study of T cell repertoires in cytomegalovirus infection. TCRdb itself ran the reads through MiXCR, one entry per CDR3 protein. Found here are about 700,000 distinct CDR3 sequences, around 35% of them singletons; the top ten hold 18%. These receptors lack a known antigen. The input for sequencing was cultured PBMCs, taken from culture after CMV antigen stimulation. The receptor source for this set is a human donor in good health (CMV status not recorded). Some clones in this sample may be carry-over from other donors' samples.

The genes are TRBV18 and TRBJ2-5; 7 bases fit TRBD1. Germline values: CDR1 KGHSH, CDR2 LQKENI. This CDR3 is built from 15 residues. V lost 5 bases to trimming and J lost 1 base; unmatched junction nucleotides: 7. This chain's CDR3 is CASSTSTGSQETQYF. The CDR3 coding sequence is TGTGCCAGCTCAACGTCGACAGGGAGCCAAGAGACCCAGTACTTC.

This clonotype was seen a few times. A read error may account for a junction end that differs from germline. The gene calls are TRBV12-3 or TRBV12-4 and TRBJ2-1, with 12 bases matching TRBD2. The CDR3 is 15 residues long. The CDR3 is CASSLAGGPGGEQFF. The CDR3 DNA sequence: TGTGCCAGCAGTCTAGCGGGAGGGCCGGGGGGTGAGCAGTTCTTC.

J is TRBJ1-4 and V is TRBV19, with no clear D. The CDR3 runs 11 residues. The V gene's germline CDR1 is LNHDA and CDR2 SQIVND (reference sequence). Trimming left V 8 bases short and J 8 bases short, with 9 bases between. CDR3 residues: CASGPLEKLFF. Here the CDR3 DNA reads TGTGCCAGTGGCCCTCTCGAAAAACTGTTTTTT.

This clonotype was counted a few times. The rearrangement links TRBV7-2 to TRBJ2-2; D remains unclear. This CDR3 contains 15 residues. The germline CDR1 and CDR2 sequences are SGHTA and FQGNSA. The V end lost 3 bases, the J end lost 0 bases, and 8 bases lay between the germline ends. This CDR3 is CASSFTAPNTGELFF. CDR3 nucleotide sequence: TGTGCCAGCAGCTTCACGGCCCCGAACACCGGGGAGCTGTTTTTT.

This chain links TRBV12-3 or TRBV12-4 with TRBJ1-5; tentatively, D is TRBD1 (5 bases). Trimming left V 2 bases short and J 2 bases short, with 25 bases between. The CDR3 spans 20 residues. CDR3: CASSLFAHYMRGIGNQPQHF. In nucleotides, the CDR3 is TGTGCCAGCAGTTTATTCGCCCATTACATGAGGGGAATCGGCAATCAGCCCCAGCATTTT.

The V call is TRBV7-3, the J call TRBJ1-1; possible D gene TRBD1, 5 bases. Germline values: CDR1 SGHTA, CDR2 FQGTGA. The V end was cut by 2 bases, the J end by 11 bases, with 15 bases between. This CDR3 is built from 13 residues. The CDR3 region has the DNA TGTGCCAGCAGCTTAGTGTCCGAGACAGACGCTTTCTTT. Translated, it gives CASSLVSETDAFF. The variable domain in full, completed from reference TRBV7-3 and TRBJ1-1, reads GAGVSQTPSNKVTEKGKYVELRCDPISGHTALYWYRQSLGQGPEFLIYFQGTGAADDSGLPNDRFFAVRPEGSVSTLKIQRTERGDSAVYLCASSLVSETDAFFGQGTRLTVV.

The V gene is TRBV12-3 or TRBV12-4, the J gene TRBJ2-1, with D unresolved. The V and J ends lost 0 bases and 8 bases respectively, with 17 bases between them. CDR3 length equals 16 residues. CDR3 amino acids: CASSLAGRVYLDEQFF. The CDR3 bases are TGTGCCAGCAGTTTAGCCGGTAGGGTATACCTCGATGAGCAGTTCTTC.

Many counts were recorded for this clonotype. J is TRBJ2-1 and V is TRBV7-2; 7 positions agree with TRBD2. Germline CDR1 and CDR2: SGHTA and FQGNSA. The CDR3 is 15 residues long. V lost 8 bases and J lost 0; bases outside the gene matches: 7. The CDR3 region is CASGVAGFSYNEQFF. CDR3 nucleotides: TGTGCCAGCGGGGTAGCGGGCTTCTCCTACAATGAGCAGTTCTTC.

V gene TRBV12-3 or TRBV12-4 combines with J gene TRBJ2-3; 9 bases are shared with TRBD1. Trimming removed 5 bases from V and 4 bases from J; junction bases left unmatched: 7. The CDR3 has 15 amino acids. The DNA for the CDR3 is TGTGCCAGCAGTGGGGGGACAGGGAATTCAGATACGCAGTATTTT. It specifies CASSGGTGNSDTQYF.

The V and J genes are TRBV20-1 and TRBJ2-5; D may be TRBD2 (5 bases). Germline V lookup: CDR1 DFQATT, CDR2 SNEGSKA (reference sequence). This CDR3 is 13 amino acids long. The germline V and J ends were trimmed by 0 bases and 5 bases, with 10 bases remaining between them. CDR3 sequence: CSARDPGDETQYF. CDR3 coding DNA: TGCAGTGCTAGAGATCCCGGGGATGAGACCCAGTACTTC.

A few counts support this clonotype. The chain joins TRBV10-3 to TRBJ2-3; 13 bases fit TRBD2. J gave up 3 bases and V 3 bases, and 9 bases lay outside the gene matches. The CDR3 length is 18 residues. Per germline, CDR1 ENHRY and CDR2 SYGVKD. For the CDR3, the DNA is TGTGCCATCAGTGACCCCGAAGGACTAGCGGGAGAAACAGATACGCAGTATTTT. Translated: CAISDPEGLAGETDTQYF.

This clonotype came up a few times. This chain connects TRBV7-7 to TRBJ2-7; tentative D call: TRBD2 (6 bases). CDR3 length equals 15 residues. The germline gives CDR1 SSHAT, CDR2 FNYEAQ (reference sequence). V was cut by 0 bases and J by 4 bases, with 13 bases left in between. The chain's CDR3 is CASSLAIRREYEQYF. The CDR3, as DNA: TGTGCCAGCAGCTTAGCGATTAGGAGGGAATACGAGCAGTACTTC.

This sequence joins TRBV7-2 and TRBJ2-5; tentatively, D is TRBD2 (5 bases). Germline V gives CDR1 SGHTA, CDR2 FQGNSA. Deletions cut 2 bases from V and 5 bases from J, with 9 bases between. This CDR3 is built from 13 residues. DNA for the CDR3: TGTGCCAGCAGCTTACTAGCATCGGAGACCCAGTACTTC. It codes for CASSLLASETQYF.

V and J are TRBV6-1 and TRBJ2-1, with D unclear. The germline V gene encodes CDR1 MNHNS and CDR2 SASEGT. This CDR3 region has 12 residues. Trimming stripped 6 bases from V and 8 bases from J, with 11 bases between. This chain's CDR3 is CASRNNMDEQFF. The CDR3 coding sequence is TGTGCCAGCAGGAATAATATGGATGAGCAGTTCTTC.

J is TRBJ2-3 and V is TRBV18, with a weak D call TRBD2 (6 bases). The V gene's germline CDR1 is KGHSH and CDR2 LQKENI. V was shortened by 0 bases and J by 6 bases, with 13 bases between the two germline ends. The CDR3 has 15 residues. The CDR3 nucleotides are TGTGCCAGCTCACCACCGGGCACGGGGGTCGATACGCAGTATTTT. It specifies CASSPPGTGVDTQYF.

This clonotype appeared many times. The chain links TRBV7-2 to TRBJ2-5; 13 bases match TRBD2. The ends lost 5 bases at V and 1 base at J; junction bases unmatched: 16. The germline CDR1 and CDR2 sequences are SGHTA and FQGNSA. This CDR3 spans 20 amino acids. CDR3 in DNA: TGTGCCAGCAGCCCCCCCTGGGATCCGGGACTAGCGGGGAGCCAAGAGACCCAGTACTTC. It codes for CASSPPWDPGLAGSQETQYF.

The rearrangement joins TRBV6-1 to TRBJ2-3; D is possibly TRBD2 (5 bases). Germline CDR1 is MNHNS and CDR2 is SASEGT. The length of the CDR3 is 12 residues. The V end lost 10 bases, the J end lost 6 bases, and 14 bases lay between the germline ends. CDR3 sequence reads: CATKLGADTQYF. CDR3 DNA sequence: TGTGCCACCAAACTAGGAGCGGATACGCAGTATTTT.

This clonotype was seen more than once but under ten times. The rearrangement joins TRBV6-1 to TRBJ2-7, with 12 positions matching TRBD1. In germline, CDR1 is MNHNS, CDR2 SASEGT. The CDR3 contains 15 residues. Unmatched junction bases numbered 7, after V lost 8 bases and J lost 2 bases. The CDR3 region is CASVGGDRGPYEQYF. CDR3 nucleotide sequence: TGTGCCAGCGTTGGCGGGGACAGGGGGCCCTACGAGCAGTACTTC.

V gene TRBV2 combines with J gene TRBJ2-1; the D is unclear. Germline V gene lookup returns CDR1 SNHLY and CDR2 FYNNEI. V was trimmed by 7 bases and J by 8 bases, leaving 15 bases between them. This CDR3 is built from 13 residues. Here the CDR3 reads CASTGDVVDEQFF. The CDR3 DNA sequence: TGTGCCAGCACTGGAGACGTTGTCGATGAGCAGTTCTTC.

CDR3 nucleotide sequence: TGTGCCAGCAGTGAAGTGGGCCTAGCTTTCTTT. Translating gives CASSEVGLAFF. The chain links TRBV6-1 to TRBJ1-1; D not certain. The CDR3 contains 11 residues. V lost 1 base to trimming and J lost 10 bases, with 7 bases between them. Germline CDR1 reads MNHNS; CDR2 reads SASEGT.

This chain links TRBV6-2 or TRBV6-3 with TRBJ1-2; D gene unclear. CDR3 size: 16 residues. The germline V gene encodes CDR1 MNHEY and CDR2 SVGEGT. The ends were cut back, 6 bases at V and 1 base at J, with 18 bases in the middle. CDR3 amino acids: CASRPTIRPINYGYTF. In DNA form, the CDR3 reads TGTGCCAGCAGACCAACAATCCGGCCGATTAACTATGGCTACACCTTC.